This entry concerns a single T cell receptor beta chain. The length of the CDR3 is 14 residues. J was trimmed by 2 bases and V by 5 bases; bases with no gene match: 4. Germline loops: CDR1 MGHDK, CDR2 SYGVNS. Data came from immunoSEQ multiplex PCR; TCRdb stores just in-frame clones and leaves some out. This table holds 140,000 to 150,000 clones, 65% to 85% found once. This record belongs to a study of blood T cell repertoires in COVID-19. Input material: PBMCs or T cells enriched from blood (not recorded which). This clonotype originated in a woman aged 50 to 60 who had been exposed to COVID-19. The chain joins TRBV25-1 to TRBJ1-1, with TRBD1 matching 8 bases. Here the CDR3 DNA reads TGTGCCAGCAGTCTCCAGGGGGCCAACACTGAAGCTTTCTTT. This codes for CASSLQGANTEAFF.